Listed below are T cell receptor beta chains from one sample, sequenced in a study of neurological immune-mediated disorders. TCRdb called the 5' RACE reads again in MiXCR, with one record for every CDR3 protein. This table holds tens of thousands of distinct CDR3 sequences, 24% found once. The sequenced material came from PBMCs. The receptor source for this set is a man aged 55-75 years with HTLV-1-associated myelopathy (HAM/TSP). Each CDR3 is given with its conserved first and last residue. D genes are given only for firm matches. For some rows the clone size is stated as once, few or many, or as a class when expanded; others skip it.

V gene: TRBV5-1; clone size: few; D gene: TRBD1; CDR3 length: 15; J gene: TRBJ1-4; CDR3 DNA: TGCGCCAGCAGCTTGGCTGGACAGGGTGCGGAAAAACTGTTTTTT; CDR3 protein: CASSLAGQGAEKLFF
V gene: TRBV14; clone size: few; D gene: NA; CDR3 length: 14; J gene: TRBJ2-1; CDR3 DNA: TGTGCCAGCAGCCAAGCTTACACCTACAATGAGCAGTTCTTC; CDR3 protein: CASSQAYTYNEQFF
V gene: TRBV5-1; clone size: many; D gene: NA; CDR3 length: 13; J gene: TRBJ2-7; CDR3 DNA: TGCGCCAGCAGCTTGGAATGGGCCTACGAGCAGTACTTC; CDR3 protein: CASSLEWAYEQYF
V gene: TRBV7-9; clone size: few; D gene: TRBD2; CDR3 length: 20; J gene: TRBJ2-3; CDR3 DNA: TGTGCCAGCAGCTTACTGGGACTAGCGGGAATAAAGGCTGGCACAGATACGCAGTATTTT; CDR3 protein: CASSLLGLAGIKAGTDTQYF
V gene: TRBV5-1; clone size: many; D gene: NA; CDR3 length: 14; J gene: TRBJ2-5; CDR3 DNA: TGCGCCAGCAGCTTGGGGGCAAACCAAGAGACCCAGTACTTC; CDR3 protein: CASSLGANQETQYF
V gene: TRBV6-1; clone size: few; D gene: TRBD1; CDR3 length: 13; J gene: TRBJ1-2; CDR3 DNA: TGTGCCAGCAACCCACCTGCAGGGGGTGGCTACACCTTC; CDR3 protein: CASNPPAGGGYTF
V gene: TRBV7-9; clone size: many; D gene: TRBD2; CDR3 length: 16; J gene: TRBJ2-1; CDR3 DNA: TGTGCCAGCAGCTCCGCGACTAGCGGGAGCTACAATGAGCAGTTCTTC; CDR3 protein: CASSSATSGSYNEQFF
V gene: TRBV7-6; clone size: many; D gene: NA; CDR3 length: 15; J gene: TRBJ1-6; CDR3 DNA: TGTGCCAGCACCCGCCAGGGTGTTCCGAATTCACCCCTCCACTTT; CDR3 protein: CASTRQGVPNSPLHF
V gene: TRBV4-2; clone size: NA; D gene: NA; CDR3 length: 15; J gene: TRBJ2-2; CDR3 DNA: TGTGCCAGCGGGACGACAGGTCGAGGGACCGGGGAGCTGTTTTTT; CDR3 protein: CASGTTGRGTGELFF
V gene: TRBV19; clone size: few; D gene: TRBD1; CDR3 length: 15; J gene: TRBJ1-5; CDR3 DNA: TGTGCCAGTAGTATCGAACAGGGGGGCAATCAGCCCCAGCATTTT; CDR3 protein: CASSIEQGGNQPQHF
V gene: TRBV5-1; clone size: many; D gene: NA; CDR3 length: 17; J gene: TRBJ1-4; CDR3 DNA: TGCGCCAGCAGTTCTAGTGGCAGGTTCTCAACTAATGAAAAACTGTTTTTT; CDR3 protein: CASSSSGRFSTNEKLFF
V gene: TRBV18; clone size: many; D gene: TRBD1; CDR3 length: 14; J gene: TRBJ2-7; CDR3 DNA: TGTGCCAGCTCACCGCAGGGGGCCGGCTACGAGCAGTACTTC; CDR3 protein: CASSPQGAGYEQYF
V gene: TRBV20-1; clone size: NA; D gene: NA; CDR3 length: 13; J gene: TRBJ2-1; CDR3 DNA: TGCACCCCCGGGACTCCTGCATACTATGAGCAGTTCTTC; CDR3 protein: CTPGTPAYYEQFF
V gene: TRBV28; clone size: many; D gene: TRBD2; CDR3 length: 13; J gene: TRBJ2-1; CDR3 DNA: TGTGCCAGCAGTTCGATAGCGGGTCTTGAGCAGTTCTTC; CDR3 protein: CASSSIAGLEQFF
V gene: TRBV10-3; clone size: NA; D gene: TRBD2; CDR3 length: 15; J gene: TRBJ2-1; CDR3 DNA: TGTGCCATCAGAGCCGGGACTAGCTCCTACAATGAGCAGTTCTTC; CDR3 protein: CAIRAGTSSYNEQFF
V gene: TRBV19; clone size: NA; D gene: TRBD1; CDR3 length: 14; J gene: TRBJ2-7; CDR3 DNA: TGTGCCAGTAGGGAGCTGGGACAGGGCACTGAGCAGTACTTC; CDR3 protein: CASRELGQGTEQYF
V gene: TRBV7-8; clone size: few; D gene: NA; CDR3 length: 13; J gene: TRBJ2-1; CDR3 DNA: TGTGCCAGCAGCTCTAGCGTAAACAATGAGCAGTTCTTC; CDR3 protein: CASSSSVNNEQFF
V gene: TRBV29-1; clone size: many; D gene: NA; CDR3 length: 12; J gene: TRBJ2-5; CDR3 DNA: TGCAGCGTTAATGCCGGGGATCGGACCCAGTACTTC; CDR3 protein: CSVNAGDRTQYF
V gene: TRBV7-3; clone size: few; D gene: NA; CDR3 length: 13; J gene: TRBJ2-1; CDR3 DNA: TGTGCCAGCAGCTTAATCGGGGGCGGTGAGCAGTTCTTC; CDR3 protein: CASSLIGGGEQFF
V gene: TRBV5-1; clone size: many; D gene: TRBD1; CDR3 length: 16; J gene: TRBJ2-7; CDR3 DNA: TGCGCCAGCAGCCTTGTGGGGGGGACAGGGGGACTCGAGCAGTACTTC; CDR3 protein: CASSLVGGTGGLEQYF
V gene: TRBV7-3; clone size: many; D gene: NA; CDR3 length: 12; J gene: TRBJ2-1; CDR3 DNA: TGTGCCAGCAGCTTATTAGGGACTGAGCAGTTCTTC; CDR3 protein: CASSLLGTEQFF
V gene: TRBV5-5; clone size: many; D gene: NA; CDR3 length: 16; J gene: TRBJ2-5; CDR3 DNA: TGTGCCAGCAGCCGCATGATGAGGGGGGCCCAAGAGACCCAGTACTTC; CDR3 protein: CASSRMMRGAQETQYF
V gene: TRBV4-1; clone size: many; D gene: TRBD1; CDR3 length: 16; J gene: TRBJ2-1; CDR3 DNA: TGCGCCAGCAGCCAAGATTGGACAGGGGCCTACAATGAGCAGTTCTTC; CDR3 protein: CASSQDWTGAYNEQFF
V gene: TRBV29-1; clone size: NA; D gene: NA; CDR3 length: 11; J gene: TRBJ2-3; CDR3 DNA: TGCAGCGTTGGGGACCGAGGTGGGCAGTATTTT; CDR3 protein: CSVGDRGGQYF
V gene: TRBV19; clone size: few; D gene: NA; CDR3 length: 13; J gene: TRBJ1-3; CDR3 DNA: TGTGCCAGTCGACAGGTCTCTGGAAACACCATATATTTT; CDR3 protein: CASRQVSGNTIYF
V gene: TRBV4-1; clone size: once; D gene: TRBD2; CDR3 length: 16; J gene: TRBJ2-1; CDR3 DNA: TGCGCCAGCCAAGAGAAGGTAGCGGGAGGCGCCAATGAGCAGTTCTTC; CDR3 protein: CASQEKVAGGANEQFF
V gene: TRBV5-1; clone size: many; D gene: NA; CDR3 length: 14; J gene: TRBJ2-3; CDR3 DNA: TGCGCCAGCAGCTTCGAGAGGGAGACAGATACGCAGTATTTT; CDR3 protein: CASSFERETDTQYF
V gene: TRBV19; clone size: NA; D gene: TRBD2; CDR3 length: 15; J gene: TRBJ2-1; CDR3 DNA: TGTGCCAGTAGTATATTAACTAGCGGATACAATGAGCAGTTCTTC; CDR3 protein: CASSILTSGYNEQFF
V gene: TRBV20-1; clone size: NA; D gene: NA; CDR3 length: 13; J gene: TRBJ1-1; CDR3 DNA: TGCAGTGCTAGGGACCTCCGTAGCGCTGAAGCTTTCTTT; CDR3 protein: CSARDLRSAEAFF
V gene: TRBV5-1; clone size: many; D gene: NA; CDR3 length: 15; J gene: TRBJ1-1; CDR3 DNA: TGCGCCAGCAATAAAGACAGCACCCAGGCCACTGAAGCTTTCTTT; CDR3 protein: CASNKDSTQATEAFF
V gene: TRBV7-8; clone size: many; D gene: NA; CDR3 length: 14; J gene: TRBJ1-5; CDR3 DNA: TGTGCCAGCAGCTTGGGGGGTCACAATCAGCCCCAGCATTTT; CDR3 protein: CASSLGGHNQPQHF
V gene: TRBV29-1; clone size: many; D gene: TRBD2; CDR3 length: 12; J gene: TRBJ2-5; CDR3 DNA: TGCAGCGTAGGGACTAGCGGTGAGACCCAGTACTTC; CDR3 protein: CSVGTSGETQYF
V gene: TRBV5-1; clone size: many; D gene: NA; CDR3 length: 16; J gene: TRBJ2-3; CDR3 DNA: TGCGCCAGCAGCGTCGGTAGGGCGGGCCGCACAGATACGCAGTATTTT; CDR3 protein: CASSVGRAGRTDTQYF
V gene: TRBV3-1; clone size: once; D gene: TRBD1; CDR3 length: 16; J gene: TRBJ1-1; CDR3 DNA: TGTGCCAGCAGCCAAGAAGGGCAGGGGGAGAGCACTGAAGCTTTCTTT; CDR3 protein: CASSQEGQGESTEAFF
V gene: TRBV5-1; clone size: many; D gene: NA; CDR3 length: 16; J gene: TRBJ2-7; CDR3 DNA: TGCGCCAGCAGCTTGGCCGGTGATATCAGTTCCTACGAGCAGTACTTC; CDR3 protein: CASSLAGDISSYEQYF
V gene: TRBV27; clone size: many; D gene: NA; CDR3 length: 15; J gene: TRBJ2-7; CDR3 DNA: TGTGCCAGCAGTTTAAGGTGGGGGGGGGCGGTCGAGCAGTACTTC; CDR3 protein: CASSLRWGGAVEQYF
V gene: TRBV20-1; clone size: once; D gene: NA; CDR3 length: 10; J gene: TRBJ2-4; CDR3 DNA: TGCAGTGCTAGTAAAAACATTCAGTACTTC; CDR3 protein: CSASKNIQYF
V gene: TRBV5-1; clone size: few; D gene: TRBD2; CDR3 length: 16; J gene: TRBJ2-1; CDR3 DNA: TGCGCCAGCAGCCCTCGGACTAGCGGGAGCGCGAATGAGCAGTTCTTC; CDR3 protein: CASSPRTSGSANEQFF
V gene: TRBV20-1; clone size: many; D gene: TRBD1; CDR3 length: 15; J gene: TRBJ1-5; CDR3 DNA: TGCAGTGCTAGAAAGACAGGGGTCCGATCGGAGGCCCAGCATTTT; CDR3 protein: CSARKTGVRSEAQHF
V gene: TRBV5-1; clone size: many; D gene: NA; CDR3 length: 13; J gene: TRBJ2-2; CDR3 DNA: TGCGCCAGCAGTGAGGCTGCAACCGGGGAGCTGTTTTTT; CDR3 protein: CASSEAATGELFF
V gene: TRBV6-1; clone size: NA; D gene: TRBD2; CDR3 length: 18; J gene: TRBJ2-3; CDR3 DNA: TGTGCCAGCAGTGAACGGCTAGCGGGGTTCCTCGAGACAGATACGCAGTATTTT; CDR3 protein: CASSERLAGFLETDTQYF
V gene: TRBV14; clone size: few; D gene: TRBD1; CDR3 length: 13; J gene: TRBJ2-3; CDR3 DNA: TGTGCCAGCAGCCAAGATCTTAGGGGGCGCCCGTATTTT; CDR3 protein: CASSQDLRGRPYF
V gene: TRBV24-1; clone size: many; D gene: TRBD2; CDR3 length: 17; J gene: TRBJ2-1; CDR3 DNA: TGTGCCACCAGTGATTCCTTCGGGAGGGCCTCCTACAATGAGCAGTTCTTC; CDR3 protein: CATSDSFGRASYNEQFF
V gene: TRBV3-1; clone size: many; D gene: NA; CDR3 length: 17; J gene: TRBJ1-6; CDR3 DNA: TGTGCCAGCAGCCAAGATGGATGGGGTAAGGATTATTCACCCCTCCACTTT; CDR3 protein: CASSQDGWGKDYSPLHF
V gene: TRBV7-9; clone size: many; D gene: NA; CDR3 length: 17; J gene: TRBJ2-1; CDR3 DNA: TGTGCCAGCAGCTTTTCGCTAGCGACTAGCTCCTACAATGAGCAGTTCTTC; CDR3 protein: CASSFSLATSSYNEQFF
V gene: TRBV28; clone size: many; D gene: TRBD2; CDR3 length: 14; J gene: TRBJ2-5; CDR3 DNA: TGTGCCAGCAGTGGGAGTGGGGGAGGGGAGACCCAGTACTTC; CDR3 protein: CASSGSGGGETQYF
V gene: TRBV7-2; clone size: NA; D gene: TRBD2; CDR3 length: 16; J gene: TRBJ2-3; CDR3 DNA: TGTGCCAGCAGCTTAGGGCAGGCGGGGGACACAGATACGCAGTATTTT; CDR3 protein: CASSLGQAGDTDTQYF
V gene: TRBV20-1; clone size: many; D gene: NA; CDR3 length: 14; J gene: TRBJ1-1; CDR3 DNA: TGCAGTGCTAGACCCATCCGACAGAACACTGAAGCTTTCTTT; CDR3 protein: CSARPIRQNTEAFF
V gene: TRBV5-6; clone size: many; D gene: TRBD1; CDR3 length: 15; J gene: TRBJ2-5; CDR3 DNA: TGTGCCAGCAGCCCGAACAGGGGGTACCAAGAGACCCAGTACTTC; CDR3 protein: CASSPNRGYQETQYF